The 5 T cell receptor beta chains in this list originate from one sample, sequenced in a study of T cells in localized non-small cell lung cancer. The assay was immunoSEQ multiplex PCR, and TCRdb's table has in-frame clones only and misses some. This sample has over 8,500 clones; 92% occur once, and the top ten carry roughly 7%. Sequences were derived from peripheral blood, sampled before any cancer treatment. The receptors come from a woman aged 35-70 years with stage I squamous cell lung carcinoma.

This chain links TRBV19 with TRBJ2-6; D is perhaps TRBD2 (5 bases). CDR3 size: 16 residues. Germline values: CDR1 LNHDA, CDR2 SQIVND (reference sequence). Trimming removed 0 bases at V and 0 bases at J, with 6 bases between. The CDR3 here is CASSIDGVSGANVLTF. DNA of the CDR3: TGTGCCAGTAGTATAGACGGGGTCTCTGGGGCCAACGTCCTGACTTTC.

The chain combines TRBV2 with TRBJ1-1; D not resolved. Per the germline V gene, CDR1 is SNHLY and CDR2 is FYNNEI. V lost 5 bases, J lost 8 bases, and 12 bases lay in between. This CDR3 is built from 12 residues. This CDR3 reads CASSRPELEAFF. The CDR3 bases are TGTGCCAGCAGTCGACCGGAGTTGGAAGCTTTCTTT. Together with reference TRBV2 and TRBJ1-1, the CDR3 gives the full variable domain: EPEVTQTPSHQVTQMGQEVILRCVPISNHLYFYWYRQILGQKVEFLVSFYNNEISEKSEIFDDQFSVERPDGSNFTLKIRSTKLEDSAMYFCASSRPELEAFFGQGTRLTVV.

The chain has TRBV5-4 and TRBJ2-2, with 8 nucleotides matching TRBD1. V lost 3 bases to trimming and J lost 7 bases; unmatched junction nucleotides: 5. Germline V lookup: CDR1 SGHNT, CDR2 YYREEE (reference sequence). CDR3 length equals 14 residues. The CDR3 spells CASSWDRSGGELFF. The DNA for the CDR3 is TGTGCCAGCAGCTGGGACAGGTCGGGCGGGGAGCTGTTTTTT.

The V call is TRBV6-1, the J call TRBJ2-3; TRBD1 agrees at 8 bases. V lost 4 bases and J lost 9; bases outside the gene matches: 6. The germline gives CDR1 MNHNS, CDR2 SASEGT. The CDR3 runs 13 residues. CDR3 amino acids: CASSAQGAGTQYF. The DNA for the CDR3 is TGTGCCAGCAGTGCCCAGGGGGCGGGGACGCAGTATTTT.

About this clone: Other DNA variants within this sample encode the same CDR3. The chain combines TRBV30 with TRBJ1-6, with 12 bases identical to TRBD1. The germline gives CDR1 GTSNPN, CDR2 SVGIG (reference sequence). V lost 5 bases to trimming and J lost 16 bases; unmatched junction nucleotides: 12. This CDR3 has 14 residues. DNA for the CDR3: TGTGCCTGGGAGACCGGGACAGGGGGCTTACCTCTCCACTTT. Protein sequence: CAWETGTGGLPLHF. The full variable domain, its missing parts supplied by reference TRBV30 and TRBJ1-6, is SQTIHQWPATLVQPVGSPLSLECTVEGTSNPNLYWYRQAAGRGLQLLFYSVGIGQISSEVPQNLSASRPQDRQFILSSKKLLLSDSGFYLCAWETGTGGLPLHFGNGTRLTVT.